This TCR beta chain was recorded in a study of cytomegalovirus exposure and HLA in healthy donors. The PCR employed 60 Vbeta primers together with 13 Jbeta primers. Repertoires were generated with immunoSEQ multiplex PCR, while TCRdb's copy carries only in-frame clones and drops some. The sample has over 120,000 clones; roughly 80% are singletons. A few counts support this clone. Germline CDR1 and CDR2: SEHNR and FQNEAQ (reference sequence). The CDR3 sequence is 14 residues long. J gave up 5 bases and V 5 bases, and 9 bases lay outside the gene matches. This sequence originates from a female donor in good health and CMV-seronegative. The rearrangement links TRBV7-9 to TRBJ2-7; 7 bases are shared with TRBD1. The sample comprised PBMCs. Here the CDR3 DNA reads TGTGCCAGCAGCCTCGACAGGGATCGCCACGAGCAGTACTTC. Translation gives CASSLDRDRHEQYF. The full variable domain, with the rest looked up from reference TRBV7-9 and TRBJ2-7, is DTGVSQNPRHKITKRGQNVTFRCDPISEHNRLYWYRQTLGQGPEFLTYFQNEAQLEKSRLLSDRFSAERPKGSFSTLEIQRTEQGDSAMYLCASSLDRDRHEQYFGPGTRLTVT.